This T cell receptor beta chain was documented in a study of graft-versus-host responses after intestinal transplantation. About the research overall: Recipients underwent multivisceral, liver-intestinal, or isolated intestinal transplants. Anti-thymocyte globulin served as induction for all recipients, who then took tacrolimus and steroids for 2 to 4 years. Study conclusions and caveats: High graft-versus-host to host-versus-graft T cell clonal ratios marked allografts of patients with graft-donor macrochimerism. Declines in HvG clones occurring early post-transplant were associated with peak circulating GvH clone levels.

Notes on this clone: Antigen unknown.

The data were produced by immunoSEQ multiplex PCR, yet TCRdb's version contains in-frame clones alone and is incomplete. This table has approximately 9,500 clones, almost 95% appearing once. The germline gives CDR1 MGHRA, CDR2 YSYEKL. The CDR3 is made up of 13 amino acids. V lost 1 base, J lost 7 bases, and 8 bases lay in between. The sequencing used PBMCs, collected around 40 days after intestinal transplantation. J is TRBJ2-1 and V is TRBV4-1; possibly TRBD1 for D (6 bases). The TCR originated in a human patient who received an intestinal transplant, so some T cells may come from the graft donor. The CDR3, as DNA: TGCGCCAGCAGCCAAGGGGACAAGAATGAGCAGTTCTTC. Its protein product is CASSQGDKNEQFF.